A single sample gave rise to the 28 T cell receptor beta chains below, sequenced in a study of cytomegalovirus exposure and HLA in healthy donors (dated by TCRdb to between 2016 and 2019). Library construction relied on the immunoSEQ multiplex PCR assay. For the multiplex PCR, a mixture combining 60 forward primers for TCR Vbeta segments and 13 reverse primers for TCR Jbeta segments was used. TCRdb provides this immuneACCESS table in a form limited to in-frame rearrangements. Some clones are lacking; in checked studies, under half of them reflect an unresolved V gene, and why the rest are absent is not known. For this sample the table gives 200,000 or so clones, of which more than 85% were detected only once. Clones ranked in the top ten supply over 0.2% of the sample. Sequenced input: PBMCs. The receptors here all came from a girl younger than two in good health and CMV-seronegative.

The chain joins TRBV2 to TRBJ1-1; D remains ambiguous. There are 13 residues in the CDR3. Germline loops: CDR1 SNHLY, CDR2 FYNNEI. The germline V and J ends were trimmed by 6 bases and 1 base, with 9 bases remaining between them. The CDR3 protein is CASRIPWNTEAFF. The DNA for the CDR3 is TGTGCCAGCAGAATTCCATGGAACACTGAAGCTTTCTTT.

The rearrangement uses TRBV27 and TRBJ2-3, with 9 positions matching TRBD2. Germline V gives CDR1 MNHEY, CDR2 SMNVEV (reference sequence). V lost 2 bases and J lost 5; bases outside the gene matches: 11. The CDR3 covers 17 residues. The CDR3, as DNA: TGTGCCAGCAGTTTAGGGAGCCTTGCGGGGGGGCGAGATACGCAGTATTTT. It is translated as CASSLGSLAGGRDTQYF.

The CDR3 DNA reads TGCGCCAGCAGCCAAGCCCAGGGGGACAGCAATCAGCCCCAGCATTTT. This encodes CASSQAQGDSNQPQHF. The V call is TRBV4-1, the J call TRBJ1-5; 7 bases fit TRBD1. V was clipped by 1 base and J by 1 base; unmatched bases: 4. Germline V gives CDR1 MGHRA, CDR2 YSYEKL. The CDR3 runs 16 residues.

V gene TRBV5-1 combines with J gene TRBJ2-2, with 12 nucleotides matching TRBD1. V was clipped by 4 bases and J by 6 bases; unmatched bases: 4. The CDR3 runs 15 residues. CDR1 is SGHRS and CDR2 is YFSETQ in the germline V gene. This CDR3 is CASSLRDRGPGELFF. The CDR3 DNA follows: TGCGCCAGCAGCCTCCGGGACAGGGGGCCCGGGGAGCTGTTTTTT. Drawing the rest from reference TRBV5-1 and TRBJ2-2, the complete variable domain is KAGVTQTPRYLIKTRGQQVTLSCSPISGHRSVSWYQQTPGQGLQFLFEYFSETQRNKGNFPGRFSGRQFSNSRSEMNVSTLELGDSALYLCASSLRDRGPGELFFGEGSRLTVL.

This sequence joins TRBV10-3 and TRBJ1-2; 7 nucleotides line up with TRBD1. J gave up 5 bases and V 10 bases, and 4 bases lay outside the gene matches. The CDR3 consists of 11 residues. The germline gives CDR1 ENHRY, CDR2 SYGVKD. The CDR3 nucleotides read TGTGCCAGCAGGGGACAGTATGGCTACACCTTC. Translated: CASRGQYGYTF.

The V and J genes are TRBV5-5 and TRBJ2-3; 9 positions match TRBD1. Trimming took 2 bases from V and 0 from J; bases not matched to a gene: 10. Germline lookup yields CDR1 SGHKS and CDR2 YYEKEE (reference sequence). This CDR3 contains 18 residues. The CDR3 nucleotides are TGTGCCAGCAGCTTTTTATTGGGGACAGGGACTAGCACAGATACGCAGTATTTT. It specifies CASSFLLGTGTSTDTQYF.

This chain joins TRBV23-1 and TRBJ2-7, with TRBD1 matching 10 bases. TRBV23-1 has ORF status, its function being uncertain. This CDR3 spans 15 amino acids. J was trimmed by 3 bases and V by 3 bases; bases with no gene match: 5. The CDR3 here is CASSHTGTGVYEQYF. DNA of the CDR3: TGCGCCAGCAGTCATACCGGGACAGGGGTCTACGAGCAGTACTTC.

The J gene is TRBJ1-5, the V gene TRBV6-5, with a weak D call TRBD1 (5 bases). The CDR3 has 14 amino acids. The V end lost 3 bases, the J end lost 3 bases, and 9 bases lay between the germline ends. Germline V gene sequence: CDR1 MNHEY, CDR2 SVGAGI. CDR3 amino acids: CASSYTGINQPQHF. CDR3 nucleotides: TGTGCCAGCAGTTATACAGGAATCAATCAGCCCCAGCATTTT.

This clone came up a few times. The chain employs TRBV27 and TRBJ1-2; unclear D gene. CDR3 length equals 15 residues. The germline gives CDR1 MNHEY, CDR2 SMNVEV (reference sequence). Trimming shortened V by 6 bases and J by 3 bases, and 17 bases separated the two germline ends. The CDR3 DNA sequence: TGTGCCAGCAGGGGCGCGGCGTCGGGAGACTATGGCTACACCTTC. Amino acids: CASRGAASGDYGYTF.

This clone was picked up one time. The chain employs TRBV10-2 and TRBJ2-2; TRBD2 aligns across 13 bases. Germline V gives CDR1 WSHSY, CDR2 SAAADI. V shed 7 bases and J 7 bases; nucleotides not matched to a gene: 9. The CDR3 spans 16 residues. The CDR3 is CASNEGLAGLGGELFF. The CDR3 DNA is TGCGCCAGCAACGAGGGACTAGCGGGGTTGGGCGGGGAGCTGTTTTTT.

This sequence joins TRBV6-1 and TRBJ1-3; 8 nucleotides align to TRBD1. Per germline, CDR1 MNHNS and CDR2 SASEGT. The CDR3 is made up of 13 amino acids. Trimming at V came to 5 bases and at J to 8 bases, leaving 5 bases not matched to a gene. The CDR3 sequence is CASSSDRGDTIYF. The CDR3 DNA sequence: TGTGCCAGCAGTAGCGACAGGGGAGACACCATATATTTT.

The J gene is TRBJ2-2, the V gene TRBV5-5; 11 positions agree with TRBD2. This CDR3 has 16 residues. The V segment lost 4 bases and the J segment 5 bases; nucleotides outside the gene matches: 7. CDR1 and CDR2 from the germline V gene are SGHKS and YYEKEE (reference sequence). CDR3 residues: CASSRTSGRGTGELFF. The CDR3 bases are TGTGCCAGCAGCAGAACTAGCGGGAGAGGAACCGGGGAGCTGTTTTTT.

This chain links TRBV29-1 with TRBJ1-1; a weak D match, TRBD1 (6 bases). Deletions cut 3 bases from V and 0 bases from J, with 11 bases between. The germline V gene encodes CDR1 SQVTM and CDR2 ANQGSEA. The CDR3 covers 14 residues. CDR3 region: CSVDTGPMNTEAFF. The CDR3 DNA reads as TGCAGCGTTGACACAGGGCCTATGAACACTGAAGCTTTCTTT.

As DNA, the CDR3 is TGCGCCAGCAGCCAAGGCCTAGCGGGACTGGGGACCGGGGAGCTGTTTTTT. Its translation is CASSQGLAGLGTGELFF. This sequence joins TRBV4-1 and TRBJ2-2; 9 positions agree with TRBD2. V shed 1 base, J shed 5 bases, and the junction held 8 bases outside the gene matches. There are 17 residues in the CDR3. The germline gives CDR1 MGHRA, CDR2 YSYEKL.

This chain links TRBV4-3 with TRBJ2-6; 8 positions agree with TRBD1. The CDR3 spans 18 residues. Per germline, CDR1 LGHNA and CDR2 YSLEER. V was pared by 3 bases and J by 2 bases, with 9 bases of the junction left unmatched. For the CDR3, the DNA is TGCGCCAGCAGCCACTGGACAGGGAAAGGTACTGGGGCCAACGTCCTGACTTTC. This encodes CASSHWTGKGTGANVLTF.

The CDR3 coding sequence is TGTGCCAGCAGCTTGGCGGCGGGGGGAAGCACAGATACGCAGTATTTT. Protein sequence: CASSLAAGGSTDTQYF. The rearrangement links TRBV5-4 to TRBJ2-3; 8 positions agree with TRBD2. The CDR3 runs 16 residues. J was trimmed by 0 bases and V by 0 bases; bases with no gene match: 3. Germline lookup yields CDR1 SGHNT and CDR2 YYREEE (reference sequence).

J is TRBJ1-1 and V is TRBV6-5, with a possible D match to TRBD1 (6 bases). CDR1 is MNHEY, CDR2 SVGAGI, per germline. V was trimmed by 0 bases and J by 5 bases, leaving 7 bases between them. This CDR3 region has 13 residues. CDR3 nucleotides: TGTGCCAGCAGTTACTCCCAGGGGACTGAAGCTTTCTTT. Translating gives CASSYSQGTEAFF.

This clone was found once. This chain joins TRBV6-1 and TRBJ2-5; 10 nucleotides match TRBD2. Matching the DNA end better, TRBJ2-7 makes the J call doubtful. This CDR3 is 15 amino acids long. Germline CDR1 MNHNS, CDR2 SASEGT. CDR3 nucleotide sequence: TGTGCCAGCAGTTTAGGACTAGCGGATTCCTACGAGCAGTACTTC. Amino acid sequence: CASSLGLADSYEQYF.

J is TRBJ2-1 and V is TRBV25-1; a weak D match, TRBD1 (6 bases). Germline V lookup: CDR1 MGHDK, CDR2 SYGVNS. V lost 4 bases and J 0 bases, leaving 10 bases between the germline ends. The length of the CDR3 is 15 residues. This CDR3 reads CASSGQVSSYNEQFF. Written as DNA, the CDR3 is TGTGCCAGCAGTGGACAGGTTAGCTCCTACAATGAGCAGTTCTTC.

The CDR3 nucleotides are TGCGCCAGCAGCCAAGATAGGGTCAGGGGAAAGGATGGCTACACCTTC. Translating it yields CASSQDRVRGKDGYTF. The chain recombines TRBV4-1 with TRBJ1-2; D may be TRBD1 (6 bases). This CDR3 spans 16 amino acids. Deletions cut 0 bases from V and 6 bases from J, with 17 bases between. Germline V gene data show CDR1 as MGHRA and CDR2 as YSYEKL.

Comments on this clone: A junction boundary mismatches the germline segment, possibly from a read error. The chain uses TRBV9 and TRBJ1-5; 12 bases match TRBD1. This CDR3 is built from 15 residues. Germline V gene lookup returns CDR1 SGDLS and CDR2 YYNGEE. The CDR3 sequence is CVSSVGTGGGQPQHF. The CDR3 DNA reads TGTGTCAGCAGCGTAGGGACAGGGGGCGGTCAGCCCCAGCATTTT. The full variable domain, with the rest looked up from reference TRBV9 and TRBJ1-5, is DSGVTQTPKHLITATGQRVTLRCSPRSGDLSVYWYQQSLDQGLQFLIQYYNGEERAKGNILERFSAQQFPDLHSELNLSSLELGDSALYFCVSSVGTGGGQPQHFGDGTRLSIL.

The chain is built from TRBV18 and TRBJ1-1, with D hard to call. CDR3 size: 13 residues. Trimming took off 3 bases at V and 1 base at J, with 6 bases between the two ends. The germline V gene has CDR1 KGHSH and CDR2 LQKENI. The CDR3 coding sequence is TGTGCCAGCTCACCCAACAAGAACACTGAAGCTTTCTTT. As protein: CASSPNKNTEAFF. Using reference TRBV18 and TRBJ1-1 for the parts outside the CDR3, the full variable domain is NAGVMQNPRHLVRRRGQEARLRCSPMKGHSHVYWYRQLPEEGLKFMVYLQKENIIDESGMPKERFSAEFPKEGPSILRIQQVVRGDSAAYFCASSPNKNTEAFFGQGTRLTVV.

V usage is TRBV6-5 and J usage is TRBJ1-5; no clear D gene. The CDR3 covers 15 residues. The germline gives CDR1 MNHEY, CDR2 SVGAGI. Trimming took 2 bases from V and 0 from J, leaving 8 bases between them. CDR3 DNA: TGTGCCAGCAGTTACGCCCCAGATAGCAATCAGCCCCAGCATTTT. It codes for CASSYAPDSNQPQHF.

This chain uses TRBV6-5 with TRBJ2-1; 8 bases are a match to TRBD1. The J segment lost 1 base and the V segment lost 6 bases, leaving 8 bases of the junction unmatched. Germline CDR1 and CDR2: MNHEY and SVGAGI. The CDR3 sequence is 16 residues long. CDR3 in DNA: TGTGCCAGCAGCTACCGAAGGGACAGGTCCTACAATGAGCAGTTCTTC. Translated: CASSYRRDRSYNEQFF.

J is TRBJ2-7 and V is TRBV7-3, with 9 positions matching TRBD1. The CDR3 runs 14 residues. J lost 1 base, V lost 5 bases, and 3 bases had no gene match. The V gene's germline CDR1 is SGHTA and CDR2 FQGTGA. The CDR3 nucleotides are TGTGCCAGCAGCCTAGGGACAGGGTCCTACGAGCAGTACTTC. Its protein product is CASSLGTGSYEQYF.

The chain carries TRBV29-1 and TRBJ2-1, with TRBD1 identical over 7 bases. With 7 bases clipped from V and 4 bases from J, the junction kept 4 bases outside the gene matches. This CDR3 has 12 amino acids. Germline V gene lookup returns CDR1 SQVTM and CDR2 ANQGSEA. The CDR3 reads CSAGQFYNEQFF. The DNA of the CDR3 is TGCAGCGCGGGACAGTTTTACAATGAGCAGTTCTTC.

The chain has TRBV30 and TRBJ1-4; D is possibly TRBD1 (5 bases). The CDR3 runs to 15 residues. Germline CDR1 GTSNPN, CDR2 SVGIG (reference sequence). V was cut by 1 base and J by 0 bases, with 9 bases left in between. CDR3 in DNA: TGTGCCTGGAGTGGGAAGGGGACAACTAATGAAAAACTGTTTTTT. Translating gives CAWSGKGTTNEKLFF.

V and J are TRBV27 and TRBJ2-2; weak D call: TRBD2 (6 bases). This CDR3 region has 16 residues. The V end was cut by 2 bases, the J end by 0 bases, with 10 bases between. In germline, CDR1 is MNHEY, CDR2 SMNVEV (reference sequence). This CDR3 reads CASSLLSGANTGELFF. The CDR3, as DNA: TGTGCCAGCAGTTTACTTTCGGGAGCGAACACCGGGGAGCTGTTTTTT.